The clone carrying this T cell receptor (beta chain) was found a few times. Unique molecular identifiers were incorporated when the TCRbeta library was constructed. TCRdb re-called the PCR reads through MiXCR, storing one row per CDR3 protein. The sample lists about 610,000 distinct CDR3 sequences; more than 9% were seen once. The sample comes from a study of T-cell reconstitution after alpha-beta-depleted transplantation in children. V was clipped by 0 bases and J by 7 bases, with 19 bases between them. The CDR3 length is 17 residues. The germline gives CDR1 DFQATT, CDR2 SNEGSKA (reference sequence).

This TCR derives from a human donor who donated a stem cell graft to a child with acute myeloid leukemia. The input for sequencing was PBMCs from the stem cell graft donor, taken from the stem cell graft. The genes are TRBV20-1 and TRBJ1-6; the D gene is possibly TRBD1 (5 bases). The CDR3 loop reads CSARDGAKSRENSPLHF. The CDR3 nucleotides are TGCAGTGCTAGAGATGGGGCGAAGAGTAGGGAAAATTCACCCCTCCACTTT.